Below, 22 T cell receptor beta chains from the same sample are listed, as sequenced in a study of shared clonotypes between healthy human individuals. TCRdb's copy holds only in-frame clones and misses some; the assay was immunoSEQ multiplex PCR. The table records some 800,000 clones, around 93% of them present only once. Naive CD8 cells lacked CD45RO, underwent positive selection for CCR7 and left out terminally differentiated effector memory CD45RA+ cells. The sequencing input was naive CD8+ T cells sorted from blood. The source is a man aged 25 to 40 in good health.

The chain links TRBV11-2 to TRBJ2-5, with TRBD1 as a possible D gene (5 bases). With 1 base removed from V and 5 bases from J, the gap between germline ends came to 8 bases. This CDR3 is 13 amino acids long. Germline lookup yields CDR1 SGHAT and CDR2 FQNNGV. The CDR3 is CASSLVGVETQYF. CDR3 bases: TGTGCCAGCAGCTTAGTAGGGGTGGAGACCCAGTACTTC.

This clone was detected only a few times. The same CDR3 arises from other DNA sequences in this sample as well. The V gene is TRBV5-1, the J gene TRBJ2-7, with TRBD2 matching over 7 bases. This CDR3 has 14 amino acids. The trim removed 4 bases at V and 3 bases at J, leaving 7 bases unmatched. Looked up from germline, CDR1 is SGHRS and CDR2 is YFSETQ. CDR3 amino acids: CASSPRAGDYEQYF. CDR3 nucleotide sequence: TGCGCCAGCAGCCCCCGGGCGGGAGACTACGAGCAGTACTTC.

CDR3 sequence (DNA): TGCGCCAGCAGCCATCAAATGGGGGTACTTAATGAAAAACTGTTTTTT. Amino acid sequence: CASSHQMGVLNEKLFF. This sequence joins TRBV4-1 and TRBJ1-4, with D tentatively TRBD1 (5 bases). The CDR3 is made up of 16 amino acids. Germline CDR1 MGHRA, CDR2 YSYEKL. Trimming shortened V by 3 bases and J by 4 bases, and 15 bases separated the two germline ends.

This clone came up a few times. The chain carries TRBV5-1 and TRBJ1-1; D unresolved. Germline CDR1 is SGHRS and CDR2 is YFSETQ. V was trimmed by 4 bases and J by 3 bases, leaving 13 bases between them. This CDR3 has 14 residues. The CDR3 DNA is TGCGCCAGCAGCACCCTAGCCTCAGACACTGAAGCTTTCTTT. Residues: CASSTLASDTEAFF.

This chain links TRBV7-9 with TRBJ2-1; 10 bases fit TRBD1. Germline V gene sequence: CDR1 SEHNR, CDR2 FQNEAQ (reference sequence). The CDR3 loop spans 15 amino acids. The V segment lost 2 bases and the J segment 9 bases; nucleotides outside the gene matches: 7. The CDR3 sequence is CASSLRQGAVVEQFF. CDR3 nucleotides: TGTGCCAGCAGCTTAAGACAGGGGGCGGTGGTTGAGCAGTTCTTC.

V and J are TRBV28 and TRBJ2-7; D gene unclear. Trimming took 2 bases from V and 4 from J, leaving 12 bases between them. The length of the CDR3 is 14 residues. CDR1 and CDR2 (germline): MDHEN, SYDVKM. CDR3 in amino acids: CASSLLSEQYEQYF. DNA of the CDR3: TGTGCCAGCAGTTTACTCAGCGAACAGTACGAGCAGTACTTC.

Only one count was recorded for this clone. J is TRBJ2-1 and V is TRBV7-2; D assignment may be TRBD1 or TRBD2 (6 bases each). Trimming removed 5 bases from V and 0 bases from J, with 23 bases in between. This CDR3 has 19 residues. Looked up from germline, CDR1 is SGHTA and CDR2 is FQGNSA. CDR3 sequence reads: CASSIGGRDWKSSYNEQFF. As DNA, the CDR3 is TGTGCCAGCAGCATAGGGGGACGGGACTGGAAAAGCTCCTACAATGAGCAGTTCTTC.

The rearrangement joins TRBV27 to TRBJ2-7; TRBD2 aligns across 13 bases. Germline V gene lookup returns CDR1 MNHEY and CDR2 SMNVEV (reference sequence). V shed 7 bases, J shed 6 bases, and the junction held 9 bases outside the gene matches. The CDR3 has 15 amino acids. CDR3 region: CASTTGLAGVGEQYF. CDR3 coding DNA: TGTGCCAGCACCACTGGACTAGCGGGAGTTGGCGAGCAGTACTTC.

The J gene is TRBJ2-1, the V gene TRBV6-1; D possibly uses TRBD1 or TRBD2 (5 bases each). This CDR3 is 15 amino acids long. CDR1 is MNHNS, CDR2 SASEGT, per germline. V was pared by 4 bases and J by 4 bases, with 14 bases between. DNA for the CDR3: TGTGCCAGCAGTGCCCGTAACGAGGGGTACAATGAGCAGTTCTTC. Translating gives CASSARNEGYNEQFF.

This chain uses TRBV5-4 with TRBJ2-3, with 9 positions matching TRBD1. The CDR3 length is 15 residues. Germline CDR1 and CDR2: SGHNT and YYREEE (reference sequence). V lost 4 bases and J lost 4; bases outside the gene matches: 7. Written as DNA, the CDR3 is TGTGCCAGCAGCCGCACAGGGGGCGCATCAGATACGCAGTATTTT. This sequence encodes CASSRTGGASDTQYF.

The rearrangement uses TRBV29-1 and TRBJ2-5; D is undetermined. Trimming stripped 5 bases from V and 0 bases from J, with 7 bases between. Per germline, CDR1 SQVTM and CDR2 ANQGSEA. This CDR3 is built from 12 residues. CDR3 nucleotides: TGCAGCGTTAAAGGTAACCAAGAGACCCAGTACTTC. Translation gives CSVKGNQETQYF.

The V call is TRBV7-7, the J call TRBJ2-5, with 14 bases fitting TRBD2. This CDR3 spans 16 amino acids. From germline, CDR1 is SSHAT and CDR2 FNYEAQ (reference sequence). The junction had 4 bases not matched to a gene; V was cut back by 2 bases and J by 5 bases. CDR3 sequence: CASSLTTSGRGETQYF. The CDR3 bases are TGTGCCAGCAGCTTAACGACTAGCGGGAGGGGGGAGACCCAGTACTTC.

The chain is built from TRBV13 and TRBJ1-4; D is unresolved. Germline CDR1 is PRHDT and CDR2 is FYEKMQ (reference sequence). The CDR3 has 14 amino acids. V shed 5 bases and J shed 8 bases, with 15 bases lying between them. CDR3 coding DNA: TGTGCCAGCAGCGAGGGTGGAGGGAGAGAAAAACTGTTTTTT. This codes for CASSEGGGREKLFF.

The chain joins TRBV10-2 to TRBJ2-1, with D possibly matching TRBD2 (5 bases). Germline V gene sequence: CDR1 WSHSY, CDR2 SAAADI. This CDR3 region has 14 residues. V lost 4 bases and J 0 bases, leaving 7 bases between the germline ends. The CDR3 nucleotides are TGCGCCAGCAGTGTCACTAGCTCCTACAATGAGCAGTTCTTC. This codes for CASSVTSSYNEQFF.

The genes are TRBV7-3 and TRBJ2-1, with D possibly matching TRBD1 (6 bases). Germline V gene lookup returns CDR1 SGHTA and CDR2 FQGTGA. The CDR3 runs to 13 residues. Trimming shortened V by 0 bases and J by 10 bases, and 10 bases separated the two germline ends. CDR3 nucleotide sequence: TGTGCCAGCAGCTTAACGGGGGCTGGGGAGCAGTTCTTC. This translates into CASSLTGAGEQFF.

This chain links TRBV5-6 with TRBJ2-7, with 7 bases matching TRBD1. J lost 3 bases, V lost 6 bases, and 9 bases had no gene match. The CDR3 sequence is 14 residues long. Looked up from germline, CDR1 is SGHDT and CDR2 is YYEEEE. The CDR3 is CASILQGDRYEQYF. Here the CDR3 DNA reads TGTGCCAGCATCCTGCAGGGGGATCGCTACGAGCAGTACTTC.

In this sample, this clone turned up once. The genes are TRBV5-5 and TRBJ2-7, with 9 bases matching TRBD2. CDR1 is SGHKS, CDR2 YYEKEE, per germline (reference sequence). The CDR3 length is 15 residues. Losses at the gene ends were 2 bases for V and 3 bases for J; bases not matched to a gene: 6. In DNA form, the CDR3 reads TGTGCCAGCAGCTTACCGGGACTAGCCATCTACGAGCAGTACTTC. Amino acid sequence: CASSLPGLAIYEQYF.

The chain couples TRBV4-3 to TRBJ2-7; 8 nucleotides agree with TRBD2. CDR3 size: 15 residues. V lost 4 bases and J lost 6; bases outside the gene matches: 11. Per the germline V gene, CDR1 is LGHNA and CDR2 is YSLEER. In DNA, the CDR3 is TGCGCCAGCAGCCCCGGGAGGGCCACACGAAGCGAGCAGTACTTC. Encoded protein: CASSPGRATRSEQYF.

The rearrangement links TRBV4-1 to TRBJ2-1; either TRBD1 or TRBD2 may supply D (5 bases each). Trimming removed 0 bases from V and 16 bases from J, with 22 bases in between. The CDR3 consists of 15 residues. Germline CDR1 is MGHRA and CDR2 is YSYEKL. Here the CDR3 DNA reads TGCGCCAGCAGCCAAGATGGGACCCCGGTGGGGGAGTGCTTCTTC. Translation gives CASSQDGTPVGECFF.

V is TRBV28 and J is TRBJ2-7, with TRBD1 identical over 9 bases. CDR1 MDHEN and CDR2 SYDVKM come from the germline V gene. J gave up 6 bases and V 5 bases, and 8 bases lay outside the gene matches. CDR3 size: 14 residues. CDR3: CASSRDRVGGEQYF. CDR3 coding DNA: TGTGCCAGCAGTAGGGACAGGGTTGGCGGCGAGCAGTACTTC.

The rearrangement joins TRBV7-9 to TRBJ2-7, with a weak D call TRBD2 (5 bases). V lost 5 bases to trimming and J lost 9 bases, with 26 bases between them. The CDR3 has 16 amino acids. The germline CDR1 and CDR2 sequences are SEHNR and FQNEAQ (reference sequence). CDR3 nucleotide sequence: TGTGCCAGCAGCCCACCCGTCGTTGGAGGCCCCTCACGGCAGTACTTC. This translates into CASSPPVVGGPSRQYF.

This rearrangement joins TRBV14 to TRBJ2-7, with TRBD1 matching 7 bases. Germline CDR1 is SGHDN and CDR2 is FVKESK. This CDR3 spans 15 amino acids. The J segment lost 6 bases and the V segment lost 4 bases, leaving 12 bases of the junction unmatched. DNA for the CDR3: TGTGCCAGCAGCCTGGCCCGACAGGGTTTGGGCGAGCAGTACTTC. Amino acids: CASSLARQGLGEQYF.